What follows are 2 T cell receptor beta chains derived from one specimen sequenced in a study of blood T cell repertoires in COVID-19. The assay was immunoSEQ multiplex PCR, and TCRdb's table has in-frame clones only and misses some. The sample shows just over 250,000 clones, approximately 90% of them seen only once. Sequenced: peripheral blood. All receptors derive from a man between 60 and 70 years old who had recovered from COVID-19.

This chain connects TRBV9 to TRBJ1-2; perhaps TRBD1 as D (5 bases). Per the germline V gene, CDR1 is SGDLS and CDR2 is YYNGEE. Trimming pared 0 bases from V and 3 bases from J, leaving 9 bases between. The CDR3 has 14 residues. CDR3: CASSVAGGDYGYTF. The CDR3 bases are TGTGCCAGCAGCGTAGCTGGGGGGGACTATGGCTACACCTTC.

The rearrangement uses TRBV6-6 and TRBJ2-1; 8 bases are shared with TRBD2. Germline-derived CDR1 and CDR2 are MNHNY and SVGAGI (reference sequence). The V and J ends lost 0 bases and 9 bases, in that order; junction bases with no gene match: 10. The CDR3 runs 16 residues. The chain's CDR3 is CASSYSRERLALEQFF. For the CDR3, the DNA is TGTGCCAGCAGTTACTCGCGGGAAAGACTAGCGCTTGAGCAGTTCTTC.